This passage covers 31 T cell receptor beta chains from one sample sequenced in a study of metastatic and nonmetastatic thyroid tumors. Nobody among the patients had been given any treatment before thyroid surgery. TCRdb re-called the PCR reads with MiXCR. The sample holds tens of thousands of clones, 12% seen once. Sequenced input: blood. The source is a male donor with papillary thyroid cancer or a benign thyroid nodule (not recorded which). Some clones in this sample may be carry-over from other donors' samples.

This clone was detected ten times or more. The CDR3 spells CASSESTIANTGELFF. The CDR3 DNA follows: TGCGCCAGCAGTGAGTCGACTATCGCGAACACCGGGGAGCTGTTTTTT. The chain carries TRBV10-1 and TRBJ2-2; possible D gene TRBD2, 5 bases. The germline V gene has CDR1 WNHNN and CDR2 SYGVQD (reference sequence). Trimming left V 0 bases short and J 0 bases short, with 8 bases between. The CDR3 length is 16 residues.

This clone is medium-sized within its sample. The chain is built from TRBV28 and TRBJ1-2, with 9 bases fitting TRBD1. CDR3 length: 13 residues. The junction had 3 bases not matched to a gene; V was cut back by 4 bases and J by 6 bases. Germline V gene sequence: CDR1 MDHEN, CDR2 SYDVKM. CDR3 nucleotides: TGTGCCAGCAGTTGGACAGGGGAGGATGGCTACACCTTC. It is translated as CASSWTGEDGYTF.

This clone has a count of ten or more. J is TRBJ1-2 and V is TRBV27, with a possible D match to TRBD1 (5 bases). Germline lookup yields CDR1 MNHEY and CDR2 SMNVEV (reference sequence). The CDR3 has 13 amino acids. Trimming took 6 bases from V and 0 from J, leaving 8 bases between them. CDR3 residues: CASRGEANYGYTF. The CDR3 DNA reads as TGTGCCAGCAGAGGGGAAGCTAACTATGGCTACACCTTC.

This clone was observed at least ten times. This sequence joins TRBV30 and TRBJ2-3, with a tentative D call TRBD1 (5 bases). The V gene lost 4 bases and the J gene lost 4 bases, with 12 bases spanning the gap. CDR1 is GTSNPN and CDR2 is SVGIG in the germline V gene (reference sequence). This CDR3 comprises 13 residues. The CDR3 protein is CAWTRGWSDTQYF. In DNA, the CDR3 is TGTGCCTGGACAAGGGGCTGGTCAGATACGCAGTATTTT.

Comments on this clone: A much larger clone differs from this one at a single base, so this may be a read error. V usage is TRBV29-1 and J usage is TRBJ2-1; no clear D gene. The CDR3 has 11 residues. Between the trimmed V and J ends, which lost 4 bases and 8 bases, there was a span of 9 bases. CDR1 is SQVTM, CDR2 ANQGSEA, per germline. The CDR3 DNA reads as TGCAGCGTTGTGTTCGGACATGAGCAGTTCTTC. Its translation: CSVVFGHEQFF.

This clone was counted ten times or more. The chain combines TRBV20-1 with TRBJ2-5; 10 bases map to TRBD2. The germline V gene encodes CDR1 DFQATT and CDR2 SNEGSKA (reference sequence). V trimming: 5 bases; J trimming: 5 bases; junction bases outside the gene matches: 17. The CDR3 length is 17 residues. As DNA, the CDR3 is TGCAGTGCTCTGGGGGGTAGGCTAGCGGGAGTTGGGGAGACCCAGTACTTC. Translating gives CSALGGRLAGVGETQYF.

This clone was counted at least ten times. This chain uses TRBV30 with TRBJ2-2; perhaps TRBD2 as D (5 bases). The CDR3 has 11 amino acids. The germline V and J ends were trimmed by 3 bases and 6 bases, with 5 bases remaining between them. CDR1 is GTSNPN and CDR2 is SVGIG in the germline V gene (reference sequence). The CDR3, as DNA: TGTGCCTGGAGGGGAGCCGGGGAGCTGTTTTTT. This codes for CAWRGAGELFF.

This clone was found many times. The chain is built from TRBV11-1 and TRBJ1-5; D is uncertain. This CDR3 is built from 16 residues. Looked up from germline, CDR1 is SGHAT and CDR2 is FQDESV (reference sequence). V was clipped by 4 bases and J by 7 bases, with 20 bases between them. The chain's CDR3 is CASSSFTWEREQPQHF. The CDR3 DNA reads TGTGCCAGCAGCTCTTTCACGTGGGAACGGGAGCAGCCCCAGCATTTT.

This clone was counted ten times or more. The chain recombines TRBV6-1 with TRBJ1-5; D gene ambiguous. V shed 7 bases and J shed 0 bases, with 10 bases lying between them. Germline CDR1 reads MNHNS; CDR2 reads SASEGT. The CDR3 covers 14 residues. CDR3 DNA: TGTGCCAGCATATCCAGTTATAGCAATCAGCCCCAGCATTTT. Translation: CASISSYSNQPQHF.

By sample fraction, this clone is medium-sized. This chain connects TRBV27 to TRBJ2-7; 7 bases agree with TRBD2. The CDR3 totals 15 residues. Germline V gene data show CDR1 as MNHEY and CDR2 as SMNVEV (reference sequence). J gave up 6 bases and V 1 base, and 9 bases lay outside the gene matches. The CDR3 nucleotides are TGTGCCAGCAGTTTATGGGCGGGAGTGGGATTCGAGCAGTACTTC. As protein: CASSLWAGVGFEQYF.

This clone was seen at least ten times. The V gene is TRBV4-3, the J gene TRBJ2-7; 12 nucleotides match TRBD2. V was clipped by 0 bases and J by 4 bases; unmatched bases: 1. Germline V gives CDR1 LGHNA, CDR2 YSLEER. The CDR3 is 15 amino acids. The chain's CDR3 is CASSQDLAGGYEQYF. The CDR3 nucleotides are TGCGCCAGCAGCCAAGATCTAGCGGGAGGGTACGAGCAGTACTTC.

This clone was found many times. The chain carries TRBV9 and TRBJ2-7, with TRBD2 matching 9 bases. After removal of 4 bases from V and 3 bases from J, the junction contained 11 bases not matched to a gene. The CDR3 has 16 amino acids. CDR1 is SGDLS and CDR2 is YYNGEE in the germline V gene. The CDR3 bases are TGTGCCAGCAGCACAGACGTGTTAGCGGGAGACTACGAGCAGTACTTC. Translation: CASSTDVLAGDYEQYF.

This clone has just a few counts. A much larger clone lies one base from this, so it may be a read error. The V and J genes are TRBV29-1 and TRBJ1-2; D possibly corresponds to TRBD1 (6 bases). Trimming pared 8 bases from V and 10 bases from J, leaving 20 bases between. Germline values: CDR1 SQVTM, CDR2 ANQGSEA. This CDR3 contains 12 residues. CDR3 sequence reads: CSFWAGEDLYTF. The CDR3 DNA sequence: TGCAGCTTCTGGGCAGGGGAAGACCTCTACACCTTC. Full variable domain (missing parts from reference TRBV29-1 and TRBJ1-2): SAVISQKPSRDICQRGTSLTIQCQVDSQVTMMFWYRQQPGQSLTLIATANQGSEATYESGFVIDKFPISRPNLTFSTLTVSNMSPEDSSIYLCSFWAGEDLYTFGSGTRLTVV.

This clone has a count of ten or more. V is TRBV10-3 and J is TRBJ2-7; possibly TRBD2 for D (6 bases). The CDR3 has 15 amino acids. The V end lost 6 bases, the J end lost 2 bases, and 17 bases lay between the germline ends. The germline V gene encodes CDR1 ENHRY and CDR2 SYGVKD. CDR3 nucleotides: TGTGCCATCAGGGGACTGCGGGGCTCAACCTACGAGCAGTACTTC. As protein: CAIRGLRGSTYEQYF.

This clone was seen a few times. A read error may account for a junction end that differs from germline. The sample contains more than one DNA sequence encoding this CDR3. The rearrangement links TRBV24-1 to TRBJ1-5, with D tentatively TRBD1 (5 bases). Germline V gene data show CDR1 as KGHDR and CDR2 as SFDVKD. The CDR3 is 12 amino acids. The CDR3 nucleotides are TGTGCCACCGGTGACAGTAATCAGCCCCAACATTTT. The encoded protein is CATGDSNQPQHF.

At least ten counts were recorded for this clone. The chain is built from TRBV20-1 and TRBJ2-3; 8 nucleotides align to TRBD2. Germline trimming cut 5 bases from V and 3 bases from J; bases unmatched to any gene: 4. The CDR3 totals 13 residues. Looked up from germline, CDR1 is DFQATT and CDR2 is SNEGSKA (reference sequence). The CDR3 DNA follows: TGCAGTGCTTTAGCGGGGAGTACAGATACGCAGTATTTT. This gives the protein CSALAGSTDTQYF.

This clone was counted many times. V usage is TRBV7-8 and J usage is TRBJ2-1; 7 positions agree with TRBD1. J lost 6 bases, V lost 5 bases, and 13 bases had no gene match. CDR1 and CDR2 from the germline V gene are SGHVS and FQNEAQ. The CDR3 runs to 16 residues. Here the CDR3 reads CASSLRQGRTRNEQFF. The CDR3 DNA is TGTGCCAGCAGCCTCCGACAGGGAAGGACTCGCAATGAGCAGTTCTTC. Looking up the rest from reference TRBV7-8 and TRBJ2-1 gives the full variable domain: GAGVSQSPRYKVAKRGQDVALRCDPISGHVSLFWYQQALGQGPEFLTYFQNEAQLDKSGLPSDRFFAERPEGSVSTLKIQRTQQEDSAVYLCASSLRQGRTRNEQFFGPGTRLTVL.

There are many counts of this clone. The gene calls are TRBV11-2 and TRBJ1-2, with 7 nucleotides matching TRBD1. V was clipped by 2 bases and J by 0 bases; unmatched bases: 6. Per germline, CDR1 SGHAT and CDR2 FQNNGV. The CDR3 contains 16 residues. DNA of the CDR3: TGTGCCAGCAGCTTATGGGGGACAGTCTCTAACTATGGCTACACCTTC. Translating gives CASSLWGTVSNYGYTF. The whole variable domain, remainder taken from reference TRBV11-2 and TRBJ1-2, is EAGVAQSPRYKIIEKRQSVAFWCNPISGHATLYWYQQILGQGPKLLIQFQNNGVVDDSQLPKDRFSAERLKGVDSTLKIQPAKLEDSAVYLCASSLWGTVSNYGYTFGSGTRLTVV.

This chain uses TRBV20-1 with TRBJ1-5; 7 bases align to TRBD1. Trimming cost V 4 bases and J 4 bases; bases outside gene matches: 13. CDR3 length: 16 amino acids. The V gene's germline CDR1 is DFQATT and CDR2 SNEGSKA (reference sequence). CDR3 amino acids: CSATPRVGQRNQPQHF. The CDR3 nucleotides are TGCAGTGCTACCCCCCGGGTGGGACAGCGAAATCAGCCCCAGCATTTT.

This clone was seen a handful of times. The J gene is TRBJ2-5, the V gene TRBV18; D unclear. Trimming pared 3 bases from V and 2 bases from J, leaving 4 bases between. Germline V CDR1 and CDR2: KGHSH, LQKENI. The CDR3 runs to 12 residues. The DNA for the CDR3 is TGTGCCAGCTCACCTGAACAAGAGACCCAGTACTTC. It specifies CASSPEQETQYF.

There are many counts of this clone. V gene TRBV20-1 combines with J gene TRBJ2-7; 12 bases fit TRBD1. There are 16 residues in the CDR3. CDR1 DFQATT and CDR2 SNEGSKA come from the germline V gene (reference sequence). Trimming at V came to 5 bases and at J to 6 bases, leaving 14 bases not matched to a gene. The CDR3 DNA reads as TGCAGTGCTTACCGGGACAGGGGGCTATTAGGGGGCGAGCAGTACTTC. This translates into CSAYRDRGLLGGEQYF.

About this clone itself: The junction and the germline gene differ at one end; a read error may be behind it. This rearrangement joins TRBV13 to TRBJ1-3; D gene ambiguous. This CDR3 is built from 14 residues. In germline, CDR1 is PRHDT, CDR2 FYEKMQ (reference sequence). The CDR3 reads CASSQRWSGSTIYF. CDR3 DNA: TGTGCCAGCAGCCAACGGTGGTCTGGAAGCACCATATATTTT. Full variable domain (outside the CDR3, taken from reference TRBV13 and TRBJ1-3): AAGVIQSPRHLIKEKRETATLKCYPIPRHDTVYWYQQGPGQDPQFLISFYEKMQSDKGSIPDRFSAQQFSDYHSELNMSSLELGDSALYFCASSQRWSGSTIYFGEGSWLTVV.

This clone was found many times. The chain's CDR3 is CSARDTTSGLTGELFF. CDR3 nucleotides: TGCAGTGCTAGAGATACAACTAGCGGACTCACCGGGGAGCTGTTTTTT. The chain links TRBV20-1 to TRBJ2-2; 8 bases are shared with TRBD2. The CDR3 extends over 16 amino acids. Per the germline V gene, CDR1 is DFQATT and CDR2 is SNEGSKA (reference sequence). The trim removed 0 bases at V and 4 bases at J, leaving 7 bases unmatched.

This clone has a count of ten or more. V and J are TRBV15 and TRBJ1-2; D ambiguous. The CDR3 is made up of 11 amino acids. The germline V gene has CDR1 LNHNV and CDR2 YYDKDF (reference sequence). Between the trimmed V and J ends, which lost 0 bases and 7 bases, there was a span of 3 bases. The CDR3 loop reads CATSRDGGYTF. CDR3 sequence (DNA): TGTGCCACCAGCAGAGATGGTGGCTACACCTTC.

This clone has ten or more counts. The rearrangement links TRBV28 to TRBJ1-3; D is ambiguous. Germline loops: CDR1 MDHEN, CDR2 SYDVKM. V was trimmed by 4 bases and J by 2 bases, leaving 6 bases between them. This CDR3 contains 13 residues. The CDR3 DNA reads TGTGCCAGCAGTTCCCCCCCTGGAAACACCATATATTTT. Protein product: CASSSPPGNTIYF.

In this sample, this clone turned up many times. This chain joins TRBV11-2 and TRBJ1-6; 10 positions match TRBD1. After removal of 3 bases from V and 13 bases from J, the junction contained 3 bases not matched to a gene. Germline V gene lookup returns CDR1 SGHAT and CDR2 FQNNGV. The CDR3 has 13 amino acids. CDR3 region: CASSLGQGRPLHF. As DNA, the CDR3 is TGTGCCAGCAGCTTGGGACAGGGGCGGCCCCTCCACTTT.

The gene calls are TRBV20-1 and TRBJ1-6; a weak D match, TRBD1 (6 bases). The CDR3 is 14 residues long. Germline-derived CDR1 and CDR2 are DFQATT and SNEGSKA (reference sequence). V lost 4 bases, J lost 7 bases, and 14 bases lay in between. The CDR3 is CSAKSQGTNSPLHF. DNA of the CDR3: TGCAGTGCTAAATCACAGGGCACCAATTCACCCCTCCACTTT.

There are many counts of this clone. The chain carries TRBV11-2 and TRBJ2-5; no clear D gene. V was clipped by 2 bases and J by 5 bases, with 15 bases between them. The germline V gene encodes CDR1 SGHAT and CDR2 FQNNGV. CDR3 length: 15 amino acids. The CDR3 protein is CASSLKPSGLETQYF. The CDR3 DNA sequence: TGTGCCAGCAGCTTAAAGCCATCCGGGCTCGAGACCCAGTACTTC.

This clone has at least ten counts. Other DNA sequences of this sample code for an identical CDR3. The chain couples TRBV9 to TRBJ2-3, with D perhaps being TRBD1 or TRBD2 (6 bases each). From germline, CDR1 is SGDLS and CDR2 YYNGEE. Trimming removed 0 bases from V and 2 bases from J, with 16 bases in between. This CDR3 is 17 amino acids long. The CDR3 spells CASSVAGGGHHTDTQYF. CDR3 bases: TGTGCCAGCAGCGTAGCTGGAGGGGGACATCACACAGATACGCAGTATTTT.

This clone occurred many times. The chain has TRBV2 and TRBJ2-7; tentatively, D is TRBD1 or TRBD2 (6 bases each). With 7 bases removed from V and 3 bases from J, the gap between germline ends came to 19 bases. This CDR3 comprises 15 residues. Germline assignment: CDR1 SNHLY and CDR2 FYNNEI. In DNA, the CDR3 is TGTGCCAGCACCGAATCGGGGGCCCCTGGCTACGAGCAGTACTTC. Translation gives CASTESGAPGYEQYF.

This clone is categorized as medium-sized. V usage is TRBV6-2 or TRBV6-3 and J usage is TRBJ2-1; possible D gene TRBD2, 6 bases. Germline lookup yields CDR1 MNHEY and CDR2 SVGEGT. The CDR3 contains 14 residues. V was cut by 8 bases and J by 3 bases, with 14 bases left in between. For the CDR3, the DNA is TGTGCCAGCGTCCTAGCGAGGTACTACAATGAGCAGTTCTTC. Protein sequence: CASVLARYYNEQFF.